One and the same sample provided the 4 T cell receptor beta chains below, sequenced in a study of blood T cell repertoires in COVID-19. Some clones are missing from TCRdb's copy, which holds only in-frame ones; the method was immunoSEQ multiplex PCR. The repertoire consists of about 230,000 clones, with around 88% occurring once and the leading ten covering 2% to 3%. The sequencing input was PBMCs or T cells enriched from blood (not recorded which). Receptors originate from a woman in her 40s with acute COVID-19.

The genes are TRBV2 and TRBJ1-4; 9 nucleotides agree with TRBD1. Germline trimming cut 7 bases from V and 4 bases from J; bases unmatched to any gene: 7. The CDR3 extends over 15 amino acids. Germline V gene lookup returns CDR1 SNHLY and CDR2 FYNNEI. CDR3 sequence reads: CASIKTGGLNEKLFF. The CDR3 coding sequence is TGTGCCAGCATAAAGACAGGGGGGCTTAATGAAAAACTGTTTTTT.

The chain employs TRBV29-1 and TRBJ2-1; 11 bases line up with TRBD2. The V gene end was trimmed by 6 bases and the J gene end by 6 bases; junction bases not matched to a gene: 13. In germline, CDR1 is SQVTM, CDR2 ANQGSEA. The CDR3 runs to 16 residues. CDR3 amino acids: CSVTIRLAGLRNEQFF. The CDR3 nucleotides are TGCAGCGTGACGATTCGACTAGCGGGACTTCGCAATGAGCAGTTCTTC.

This clone showed up just a few times. This sequence joins TRBV10-2 and TRBJ1-5, with D tentatively TRBD1 (5 bases). V dropped 5 bases and J dropped 5 bases, with 10 bases sitting between them. CDR3 length equals 13 residues. Germline V gene lookup returns CDR1 WSHSY and CDR2 SAAADI. CDR3 in DNA: TGCGCCAGCAGTCCAGGGTATGATCAGCCCCAGCATTTT. Protein: CASSPGYDQPQHF.

V is TRBV27 and J is TRBJ2-1, with a possible D match to TRBD2 (6 bases). Germline loops: CDR1 MNHEY, CDR2 SMNVEV (reference sequence). The CDR3 length is 13 residues. Trimming cost V 2 bases and J 6 bases, with 8 bases left between them. In DNA form, the CDR3 reads TGTGCCAGCAGTTTAGGGGGGTTCAATGAGCAGTTCTTC. It is translated as CASSLGGFNEQFF.